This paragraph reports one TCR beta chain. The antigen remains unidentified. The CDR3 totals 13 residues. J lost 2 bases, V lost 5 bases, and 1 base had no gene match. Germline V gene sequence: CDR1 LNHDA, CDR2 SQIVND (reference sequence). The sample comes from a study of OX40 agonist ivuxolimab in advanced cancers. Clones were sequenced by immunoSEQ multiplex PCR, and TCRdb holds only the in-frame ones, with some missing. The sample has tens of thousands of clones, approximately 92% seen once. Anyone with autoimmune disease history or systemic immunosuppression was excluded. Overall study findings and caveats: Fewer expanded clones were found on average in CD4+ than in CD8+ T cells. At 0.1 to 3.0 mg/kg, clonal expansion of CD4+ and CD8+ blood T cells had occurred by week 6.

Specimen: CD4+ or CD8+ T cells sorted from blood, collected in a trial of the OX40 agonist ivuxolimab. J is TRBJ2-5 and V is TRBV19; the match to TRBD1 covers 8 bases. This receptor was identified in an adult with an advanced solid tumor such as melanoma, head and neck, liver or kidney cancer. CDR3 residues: CASSRQGQETQYF. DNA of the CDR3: TGTGCCAGTAGTCGACAGGGGCAAGAGACCCAGTACTTC.